The T cell receptor beta chain under discussion was sequenced for a study of T cell responses to AZD1222 COVID-19 vaccine. General study findings and limits: There were mostly white British donors and more females than males, and clonal diversity was possibly underestimated. AZD1222 recipients seropositive at baseline numbered only six or seven. Close to half of spike-specific TCRs reportedly recognize unmutated variant regions.

With 4 bases removed from V and 2 bases from J, the gap between germline ends came to 11 bases. Germline V gene lookup returns CDR1 SGHDN and CDR2 FVKESK. The length of the CDR3 is 14 residues. The protocol was immunoSEQ multiplex PCR, while the TCRdb copy is restricted to in-frame clones and leaves out a portion. This sample has 150,000 or so clones, with approximately 94% found just once. On this clone: What it binds is not known.

The source is an adult who received the AZD1222 COVID-19 vaccine. V gene TRBV14 combines with J gene TRBJ2-5; maybe TRBD2 (6 bases). Specimen: peripheral blood, collected 28 days after the second AZD1222 dose. The CDR3 reads CASSLRDLQETQYF. The CDR3 DNA reads TGTGCCAGCAGCCTTAGGGACTTACAAGAGACCCAGTACTTC. Variable domain in full (rest from reference TRBV14 and TRBJ2-5): EAGVTQFPSHSVIEKGQTVTLRCDPISGHDNLYWYRRVMGKEIKFLLHFVKESKQDESGMPNNRFLAERTGGTYSTLKVQPAELEDSGVYFCASSLRDLQETQYFGPGTRLLVL.